This T cell receptor beta chain was profiled in a study of T cell responses to AZD1222 COVID-19 vaccine. The CDR3 extends over 18 amino acids. Germline CDR1 reads SGHRS; CDR2 reads YFSETQ. V dropped 0 bases and J dropped 2; count of bases not matched to a gene: 6. Measured with immunoSEQ multiplex PCR; TCRdb has only the in-frame clones, and not every one. Of roughly 120,000 clones in the sample, about nine tenths are singletons; the top ten hold 7% to 9%. The chain joins TRBV5-1 to TRBJ2-1; TRBD2 matches 12 bases. Here the sequenced sample was peripheral blood, taken on day 0 of AZD1222 vaccination. This TCR was sampled from an adult in good health. CDR3 nucleotides: TGCGCCAGCAGCTTGGGGGGTCTAGCGGGAGGGGCCTACAATGAGCAGTTCTTC. Protein product: CASSLGGLAGGAYNEQFF.